A single TCR beta chain is shown here with its context. The source of the sample is a study of response to subunit inactivated influenza vaccine. This CDR3 has 17 amino acids. CDR1 is MGHDK, CDR2 SYGVNS, per germline. Deletions cut 1 base from V and 1 base from J, with 16 bases between. TCRdb re-called the RT-PCR reads through MiXCR, storing one row per CDR3 protein. The table records about 520,000 distinct CDR3 sequences, 6.5% to 8% of them present only once. This clonotype was obtained from a man aged 50-75 years who received an inactivated influenza vaccine. V and J are TRBV25-1 and TRBJ1-1; possibly TRBD1 for D (6 bases). The specimen comprised PBMCs from blood, sampled approximately 25 months after vaccination. CDR3 loop: CASSESRQVKGNTEAFF. DNA of the CDR3: TGTGCCAGCAGTGAATCTAGACAGGTGAAGGGGAACACTGAAGCTTTCTTT.